This T cell receptor (beta chain) was captured in a study of cytomegalovirus exposure and HLA in healthy donors. Whole-study results and caveats: Earlier analysis found most TCR beta V segments productive about 87% or about 30% of the time. The study recorded 164 TCR beta chains that were cytomegalovirus-associated. Most of the CMV-associated TCR beta chains (in a later analysis) appeared to be HLA-restricted.

Remarks on this clone: Its antigen is unidentified.

PCR primers comprised 60 Vbeta and 13 Jbeta primers. Original processing methods: In a later analysis, the count reached roughly 80 million unique TCR beta chains, with 9 million to 11 million shared. Assay used: immunoSEQ multiplex PCR; TCRdb lists only in-frame clones, some missing. For V, J and clone size, that table is used; D and trimming come from the DNA. The profile shows 160,000 or so clones, roughly 79% of them singletons. CDR1 and CDR2 from the germline V gene are MGHRA and YSYEKL. This CDR3 has 15 amino acids. V lost 1 base to trimming and J lost 0 bases, with 7 bases between them. The receptor was derived from a woman between 40 and 50 years old in good health and CMV-seropositive. This chain links TRBV4-1 with TRBJ1-3; a weak D match, TRBD1 (5 bases). The specimen sequenced was PBMCs. In nucleotides, the CDR3 is TGCGCCAGCAGCCAAGTTCAGGGCTCTGGAAACACCATATATTTT. Translation gives CASSQVQGSGNTIYF.